This T cell receptor beta chain was identified during a study of T cell repertoires in cytomegalovirus infection (dated by TCRdb to the late 2010s). Notes on the research overall: The peptide stimulations were aimed at well-studied HLA-B-restricted epitopes as well as recently identified HLA-C-restricted CMV epitopes, whose presentation resists viral immunomodulation. Donor HLA type was relevant to the analysis, because carriage of CMV infection together with the matching HLA type was indicated by public TCR beta signatures. Here is what the overall study found, with its caveats: Carriers of CMV infection plus the relevant HLA type were discriminated by the cumulative frequency of public TCR beta family members in the study cohort and in an independent roughly 370-donor cohort. The ex vivo response was dominated by HLA-C-restricted CMV-specific TCR beta clonotypes, which also provided the single most frequent clonotype in two of eight donors.

The treatment or condition label of this sample denotes: in vitro stimulation with specific CMV peptide epitopes to enrich CMV-specific T cells. Sequencing took place on an Illumina HiSeq 1500. TCRdb cleaned the public reads at Q25 with fastp, built clones with MiXCR and kept in-frame beta chains. All rows with the same CDR3 protein become a single entry with the most common DNA and genes. The table for this sample lists around 430,000 distinct CDR3 sequences; roughly 43% of them were counted only once. Of the sample, approximately 40% falls within the top ten clones. The CDR3, from cysteine to phenylalanine, totals 13 residues. The DNA shown is the 39-base CDR3, in frame from base 1. Based on the germline V gene, the CDR1 and CDR2 sequences are SGHVS and FQNEAQ. The V end loses 1 base and the J end loses 9 bases, and a stretch of 7 bases separates them. This clonotype appeared a few times. No cognate antigen has been identified for it. Base qualities were left out, and no much larger clone turns up one base away.

This clonotype originated in a human donor in good health (CMV status not recorded). Some clones in this sample may be carry-over from other donors' samples. The chain is made from TRBV7-8 and TRBJ1-6; no confident D gene assignment can be made. The sequencing used cultured PBMCs, collected from culture after CMV antigen stimulation. The CDR3 sequence is CASSLVGVSPLHF. The nucleotide sequence is TGTGCCAGCAGCTTAGTGGGCGTTTCACCCCTCCACTTT. The variable domain in full, with residues beyond the CDR3 obtained from the reference TRBV7-8 and TRBJ1-6 genes, is GAGVSQSPRYKVAKRGQDVALRCDPISGHVSLFWYQQALGQGPEFLTYFQNEAQLDKSGLPSDRFFAERPEGSVSTLKIQRTQQEDSAVYLCASSLVGVSPLHFGNGTRLTVT.